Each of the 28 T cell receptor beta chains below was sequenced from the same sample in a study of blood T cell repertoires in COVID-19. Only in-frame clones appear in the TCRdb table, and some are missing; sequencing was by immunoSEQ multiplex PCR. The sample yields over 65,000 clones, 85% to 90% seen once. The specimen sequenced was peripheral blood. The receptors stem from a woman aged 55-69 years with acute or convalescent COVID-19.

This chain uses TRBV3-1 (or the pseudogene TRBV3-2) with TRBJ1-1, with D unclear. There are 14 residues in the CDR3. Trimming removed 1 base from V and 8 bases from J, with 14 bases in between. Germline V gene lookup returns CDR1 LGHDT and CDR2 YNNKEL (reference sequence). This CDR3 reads CASSQAAGSWEAFF. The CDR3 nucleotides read TGTGCCAGCAGCCAAGCAGCCGGGTCTTGGGAAGCTTTCTTT.

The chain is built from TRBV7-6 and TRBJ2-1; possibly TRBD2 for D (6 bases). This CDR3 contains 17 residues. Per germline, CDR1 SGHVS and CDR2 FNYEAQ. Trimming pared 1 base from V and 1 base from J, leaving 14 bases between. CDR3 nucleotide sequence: TGTGCCAGCAGCTTAGACGCCGCCGGGAGTTCCTACAATGAGCAGTTCTTC. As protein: CASSLDAAGSSYNEQFF.

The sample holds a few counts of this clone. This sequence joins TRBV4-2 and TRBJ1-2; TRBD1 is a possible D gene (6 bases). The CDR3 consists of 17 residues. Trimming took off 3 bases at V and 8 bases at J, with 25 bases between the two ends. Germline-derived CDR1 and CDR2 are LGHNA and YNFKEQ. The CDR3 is CASSQAQGPITPWGYTF. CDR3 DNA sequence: TGTGCCAGCAGCCAGGCTCAGGGGCCGATCACCCCCTGGGGCTACACCTTC.

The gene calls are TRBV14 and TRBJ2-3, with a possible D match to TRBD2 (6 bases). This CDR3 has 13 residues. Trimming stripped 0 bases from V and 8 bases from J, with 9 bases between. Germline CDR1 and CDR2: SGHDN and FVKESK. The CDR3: CASSQEGGGTQYF. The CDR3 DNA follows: TGTGCCAGCAGCCAAGAGGGAGGAGGTACGCAGTATTTT. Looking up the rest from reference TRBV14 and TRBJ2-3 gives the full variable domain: EAGVTQFPSHSVIEKGQTVTLRCDPISGHDNLYWYRRVMGKEIKFLLHFVKESKQDESGMPNNRFLAERTGGTYSTLKVQPAELEDSGVYFCASSQEGGGTQYFGPGTRLTVL.

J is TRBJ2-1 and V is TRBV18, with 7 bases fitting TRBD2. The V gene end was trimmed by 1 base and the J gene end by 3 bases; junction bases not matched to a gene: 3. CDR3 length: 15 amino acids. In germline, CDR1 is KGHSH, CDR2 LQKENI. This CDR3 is CASSPRRGGYNEQFF. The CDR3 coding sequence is TGTGCCAGCTCACCACGTCGCGGGGGCTACAATGAGCAGTTCTTC. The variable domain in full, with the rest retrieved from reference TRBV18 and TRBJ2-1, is NAGVMQNPRHLVRRRGQEARLRCSPMKGHSHVYWYRQLPEEGLKFMVYLQKENIIDESGMPKERFSAEFPKEGPSILRIQQVVRGDSAAYFCASSPRRGGYNEQFFGPGTRLTVL.

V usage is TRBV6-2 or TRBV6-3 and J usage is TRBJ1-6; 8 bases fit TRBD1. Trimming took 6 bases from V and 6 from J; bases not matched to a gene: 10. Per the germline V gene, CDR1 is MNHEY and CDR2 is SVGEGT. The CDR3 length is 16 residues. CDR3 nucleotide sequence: TGTGCCAGCAGCCGTCCCGGGACAGGTCTTAATTCACCCCTCCACTTT. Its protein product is CASSRPGTGLNSPLHF.

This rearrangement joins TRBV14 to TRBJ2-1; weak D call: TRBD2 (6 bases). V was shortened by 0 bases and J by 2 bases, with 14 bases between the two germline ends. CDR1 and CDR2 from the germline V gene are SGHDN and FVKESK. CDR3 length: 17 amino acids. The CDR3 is CASSQELGRGAYNEQFF. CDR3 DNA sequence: TGTGCCAGCAGCCAAGAACTCGGGCGGGGTGCCTACAATGAGCAGTTCTTC.

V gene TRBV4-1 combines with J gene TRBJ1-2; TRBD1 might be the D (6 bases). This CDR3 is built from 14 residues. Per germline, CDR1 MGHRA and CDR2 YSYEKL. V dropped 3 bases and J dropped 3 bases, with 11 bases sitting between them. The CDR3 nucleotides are TGCGCCAGCAGCCAGCAATGGACAGACTATGGCTACACCTTC. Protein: CASSQQWTDYGYTF.

CDR3 sequence (DNA): TGTGCCAGCAGTAGTAACATAAAACCCCGGACAGGAGAGAACACTGAAGCTTTCTTT. Residues: CASSSNIKPRTGENTEAFF. V usage is TRBV4-2 and J usage is TRBJ1-1; 7 bases map to TRBD1. V lost 6 bases, J lost 1 base, and 20 bases stayed unmatched. The CDR3 loop spans 19 amino acids. CDR1 is LGHNA, CDR2 YNFKEQ, per germline.

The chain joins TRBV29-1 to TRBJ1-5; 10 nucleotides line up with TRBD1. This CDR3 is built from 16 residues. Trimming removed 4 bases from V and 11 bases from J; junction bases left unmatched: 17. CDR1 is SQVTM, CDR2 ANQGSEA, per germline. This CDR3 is CSVALGQGDLQSAQHF. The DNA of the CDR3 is TGCAGCGTTGCCCTTGGACAGGGGGACCTCCAATCGGCCCAGCATTTT.

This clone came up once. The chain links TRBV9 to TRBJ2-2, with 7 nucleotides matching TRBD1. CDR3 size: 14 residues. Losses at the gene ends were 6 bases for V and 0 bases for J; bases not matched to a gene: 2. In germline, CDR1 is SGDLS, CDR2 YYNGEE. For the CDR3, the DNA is TGTGCCAGCACCGGGACAGCGAACACCGGGGAGCTGTTTTTT. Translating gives CASTGTANTGELFF. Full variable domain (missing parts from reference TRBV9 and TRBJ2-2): DSGVTQTPKHLITATGQRVTLRCSPRSGDLSVYWYQQSLDQGLQFLIQYYNGEERAKGNILERFSAQQFPDLHSELNLSSLELGDSALYFCASTGTANTGELFFGEGSRLTVL.

Here the CDR3 reads CASRETGGGEKLFF. Written as DNA, the CDR3 is TGTGCCAGCAGGGAGACAGGGGGAGGCGAAAAACTGTTTTTT. The chain employs TRBV6-6 and TRBJ1-4, with TRBD1 identical over 9 bases. Germline CDR1 is MNHNY and CDR2 is SVGAGI (reference sequence). V shed 6 bases, J shed 8 bases, and the junction held 7 bases outside the gene matches. This CDR3 has 14 amino acids.

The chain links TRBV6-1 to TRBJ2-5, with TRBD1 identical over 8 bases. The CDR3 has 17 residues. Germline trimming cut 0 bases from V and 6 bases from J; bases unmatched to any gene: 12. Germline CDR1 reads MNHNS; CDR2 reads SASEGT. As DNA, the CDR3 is TGTGCCAGCAGTGAAGCCCGATCATCAGGGGGCCCGAAGACCCAGTACTTC. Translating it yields CASSEARSSGGPKTQYF.

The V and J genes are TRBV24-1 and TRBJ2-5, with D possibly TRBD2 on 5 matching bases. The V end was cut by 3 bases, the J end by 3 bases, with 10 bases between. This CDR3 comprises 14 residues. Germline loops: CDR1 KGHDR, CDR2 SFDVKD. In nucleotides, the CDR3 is TGTGCCACCAGTGATGCCCCCGGGGAAGAGACCCAGTACTTC. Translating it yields CATSDAPGEETQYF.

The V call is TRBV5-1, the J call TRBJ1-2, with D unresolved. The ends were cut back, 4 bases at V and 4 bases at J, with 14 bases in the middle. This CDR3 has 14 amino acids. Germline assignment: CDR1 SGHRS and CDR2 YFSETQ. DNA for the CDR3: TGCGCCAGCAGCCCCACTCCAGGCACCTATGGCTACACCTTC. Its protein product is CASSPTPGTYGYTF.

The CDR3 loop reads CSASCAGGLSYEQYV. DNA for the CDR3: TGCAGTGCTAGTTGTGCGGGGGGACTCTCCTACGAGCAGTACGTC. This sequence joins TRBV20-1 and TRBJ2-7; 8 bases align to TRBD2. The CDR3 has 15 amino acids. The trim removed 3 bases at V and 0 bases at J, leaving 7 bases unmatched. The germline V gene encodes CDR1 DFQATT and CDR2 SNEGSKA (reference sequence).

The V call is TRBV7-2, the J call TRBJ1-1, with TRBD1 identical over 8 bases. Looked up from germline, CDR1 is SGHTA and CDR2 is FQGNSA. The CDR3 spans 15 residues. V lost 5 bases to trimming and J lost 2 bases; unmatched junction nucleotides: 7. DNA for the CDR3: TGTGCCAGCAGCACGGACAGGGCTGGAAACACTGAAGCTTTCTTT. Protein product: CASSTDRAGNTEAFF.

CDR3 DNA sequence: TGTGCCAGCAGCTTGGACAGGCTCCCTTTCTTT. Protein product: CASSLDRLPFF. The chain uses TRBV28 and TRBJ1-1, with 7 bases matching TRBD1. The CDR3 consists of 11 residues. V shed 6 bases, J shed 12 bases, and the junction held 7 bases outside the gene matches. Looked up from germline, CDR1 is MDHEN and CDR2 is SYDVKM.

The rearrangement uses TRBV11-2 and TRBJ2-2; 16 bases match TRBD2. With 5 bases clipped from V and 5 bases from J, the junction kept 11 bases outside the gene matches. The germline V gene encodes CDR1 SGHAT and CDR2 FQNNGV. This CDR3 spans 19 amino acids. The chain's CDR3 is CASSTPGLAGGHRTGELFF. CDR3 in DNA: TGTGCCAGCAGCACGCCGGGACTAGCGGGGGGGCATCGTACCGGGGAGCTGTTTTTT.

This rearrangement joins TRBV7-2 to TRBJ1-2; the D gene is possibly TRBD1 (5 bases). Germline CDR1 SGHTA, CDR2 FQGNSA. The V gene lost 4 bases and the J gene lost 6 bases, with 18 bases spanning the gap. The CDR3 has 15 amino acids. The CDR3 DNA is TGTGCCAGCAGCTCCCAGTGGGGGGGTACGGATGGCTACACCTTC. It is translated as CASSSQWGGTDGYTF.

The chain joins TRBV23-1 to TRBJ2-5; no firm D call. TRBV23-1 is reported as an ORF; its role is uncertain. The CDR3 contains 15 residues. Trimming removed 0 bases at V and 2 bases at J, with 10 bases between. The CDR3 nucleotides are TGCGCCAGCAGTCAATCGGAGACTTTACAAGAGACCCAGTACTTC. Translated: CASSQSETLQETQYF.

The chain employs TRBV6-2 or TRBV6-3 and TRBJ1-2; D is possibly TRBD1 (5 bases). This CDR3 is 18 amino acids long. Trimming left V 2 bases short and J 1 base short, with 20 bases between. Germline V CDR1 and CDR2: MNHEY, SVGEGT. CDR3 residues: CASSYTPRWGEFNYGYTF. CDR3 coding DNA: TGTGCCAGCAGTTACACCCCGCGCTGGGGGGAATTTAACTATGGCTACACCTTC.

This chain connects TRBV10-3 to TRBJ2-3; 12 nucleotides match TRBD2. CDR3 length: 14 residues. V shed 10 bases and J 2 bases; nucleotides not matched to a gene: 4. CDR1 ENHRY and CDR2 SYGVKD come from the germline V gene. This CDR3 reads CATTSGGITDTQYF. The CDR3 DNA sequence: TGTGCCACCACTAGCGGGGGGATCACAGATACGCAGTATTTT.

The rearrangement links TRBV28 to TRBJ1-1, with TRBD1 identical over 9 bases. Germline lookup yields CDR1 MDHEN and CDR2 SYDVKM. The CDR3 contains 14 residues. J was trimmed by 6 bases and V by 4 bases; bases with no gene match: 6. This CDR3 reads CASSSSYRGPEAFF. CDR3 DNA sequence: TGTGCCAGCAGTTCCTCATACAGGGGGCCTGAAGCTTTCTTT.

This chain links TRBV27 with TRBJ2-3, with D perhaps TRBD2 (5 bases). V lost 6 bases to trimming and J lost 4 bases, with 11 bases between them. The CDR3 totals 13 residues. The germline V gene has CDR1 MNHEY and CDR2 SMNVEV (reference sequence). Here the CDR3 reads CASRRAGADTQYF. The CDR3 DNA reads TGTGCCAGCAGACGCGCGGGCGCAGATACGCAGTATTTT.

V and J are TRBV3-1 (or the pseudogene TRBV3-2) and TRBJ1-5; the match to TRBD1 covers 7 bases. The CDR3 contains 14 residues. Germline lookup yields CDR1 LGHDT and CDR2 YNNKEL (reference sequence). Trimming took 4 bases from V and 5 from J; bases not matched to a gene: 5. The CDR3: CASSPDTGDQPQHF. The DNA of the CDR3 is TGTGCCAGCAGCCCGGATACAGGGGATCAGCCCCAGCATTTT.

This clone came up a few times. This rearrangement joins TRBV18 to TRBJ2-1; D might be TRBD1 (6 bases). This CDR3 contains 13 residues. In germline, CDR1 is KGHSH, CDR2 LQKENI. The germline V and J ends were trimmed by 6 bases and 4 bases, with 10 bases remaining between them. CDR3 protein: CASSPDRYNEQFF. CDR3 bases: TGTGCCAGCTCCCCGGACAGATACAATGAGCAGTTCTTC.

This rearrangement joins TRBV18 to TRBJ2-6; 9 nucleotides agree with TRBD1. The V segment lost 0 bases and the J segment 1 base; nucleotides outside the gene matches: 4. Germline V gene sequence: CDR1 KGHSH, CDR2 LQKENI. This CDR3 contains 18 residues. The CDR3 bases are TGTGCCAGCTCACCACCGGGACAGGGAATTTCTGGGGCCAACGTCCTGACTTTC. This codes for CASSPPGQGISGANVLTF.